The clone carrying this T cell receptor beta chain was detected many times. As yet, its antigen is unknown. TCRdb re-analysed the multiplex PCR reads in MiXCR, keeping a single row per CDR3 protein. The table records 130,000 or so distinct CDR3 sequences, approximately 20% of them present only once. Breast cancer patients provided tissue from their axillary draining lymph nodes. With 6 bases clipped from V and 6 bases from J, the junction kept 8 bases outside the gene matches. The germline V gene encodes CDR1 MNHEY and CDR2 SVGEGT. This CDR3 spans 15 amino acids. The data were obtained in a study of breast tumors, draining lymph nodes, adjacent tissues. Study findings and constraints: Tumor TCR diversity was below lymph nodes but above nontumor tissue.

This TCR was recovered from a female donor with breast cancer. Some clones in this sample may be carry-over from other donors' samples. The source material was axillary lymph node tissue. This chain connects TRBV6-2 or TRBV6-3 to TRBJ2-1, with TRBD2 matching 10 bases. The CDR3 loop reads CASSLAGGLLNEQFF. CDR3 sequence (DNA): TGTGCCAGCAGCTTAGCGGGAGGACTCCTCAATGAGCAGTTCTTC.